This T cell receptor beta chain was identified in a study of blood T cell repertoires in COVID-19. Turning to the study itself: T cells, B-cell-depleted T cells, or PBMCs provided the cDNA or gDNA that served as material.

Germline lookup yields CDR1 SGHNT and CDR2 YYREEE (reference sequence). V was pared by 0 bases and J by 6 bases, with 4 bases between. CDR3 length equals 12 residues. Original analysis: Amplified reference gene primers provided the basis for estimating nucleated cell counts. Assay: immunoSEQ multiplex PCR; the TCRdb copy retains only in-frame clones and omits some. V and J calls plus clone size are reproduced from that table; the DNA served to infer D and trimming. The sample consists of 150,000 to 200,000 clones, about 81% of them appearing once. The chain links TRBV5-4 to TRBJ2-4; D is uncertain. The specimen sequenced was peripheral blood. The clonotype comes from a man aged 55 to 70 with active or convalescent COVID-19. The CDR3 DNA reads TGTGCCAGCAGCTTGGACAGAAACATTCAGTACTTC. Translating gives CASSLDRNIQYF.